This is a list of T cell receptor beta chains from one sample in a study of technical replicates of blood from a few donors. Libraries were prepared by immunoSEQ multiplex PCR; TCRdb keeps only in-frame clonotypes and omits some of them. The table records 90,000 or so clones, 95% of them present only once. The sequenced sample consisted of T cells isolated from PBMCs. The receptors were gathered from a human donor in good health. Both conserved end residues are part of each CDR3. The D gene is left open where the match is weak. Clone size appears in some rows only: once, few, many, or a class for an expanded clone.

-	TRBV5-1	TRBJ1-3	-	14	CASSMTGLVNTIYF	TGCGCCAGCAGCATGACAGGTCTCGTAAACACCATATATTTT
-	TRBV30	TRBJ1-1	TRBD1	13	CAWIGTGEAEAFF	TGTGCCTGGATAGGAACAGGGGAAGCTGAAGCTTTCTTT
-	TRBV30	TRBJ1-4	-	13	CAWRGVRSEKLFF	TGTGCCTGGAGGGGAGTTAGGAGCGAAAAACTGTTTTTT
once	TRBV27	TRBJ2-1	-	11	CASSSKLMQFF	TGTGCCAGCAGTTCTAAACTGATGCAGTTCTTC
-	TRBV11-2	TRBJ2-7	-	10	CASSFSEQYF	TGTGCCAGCAGCTTCTCGGAGCAGTACTTC
-	TRBV6-6	TRBJ1-1	TRBD1	14	CASRKGQGNTEAFF	TGTGCCAGCAGGAAGGGACAGGGGAACACTGAAGCTTTCTTT
-	TRBV27	TRBJ2-7	-	13	CASRRTEAYEQYF	TGTGCCAGCAGAAGGACAGAAGCCTACGAGCAGTACTTC
-	TRBV5-4	TRBJ1-1	-	14	CASSLERRGSEAFF	TGTGCCAGCAGCTTGGAAAGAAGAGGATCTGAAGCTTTCTTT
-	TRBV28	TRBJ1-5	-	16	CASSPRGVGIGQPQHF	TGTGCCAGCAGCCCCAGGGGCGTTGGAATAGGGCAGCCCCAGCATTTT
once	TRBV5-4	TRBJ1-1	-	15	CASGLSTTMNTEAFF	TGTGCCAGCGGACTATCGACAACCATGAACACTGAAGCTTTCTTT
-	TRBV9	TRBJ2-1	-	17	CASSDRSTLSSYNEQFF	TGTGCCAGCAGCGACAGGAGTACCCTAAGCTCCTACAATGAGCAGTTCTTC
-	TRBV7-9	TRBJ2-1	TRBD2	12	CASSPSGGGEFF	TGTGCCAGCAGCCCCTCGGGGGGAGGGGAGTTCTTC
-	TRBV7-3	TRBJ2-1	TRBD1	15	CASSPWTGGSNEQFF	TGTGCCAGCAGCCCGTGGACAGGGGGGAGCAATGAGCAGTTCTTC
-	TRBV15	TRBJ2-5	TRBD1	15	CATSRGDRARETQYF	TGTGCCACCAGCAGGGGAGACAGGGCCCGTGAGACCCAGTACTTC
-	TRBV6-5	TRBJ2-5	-	12	CASRQFQETQYF	TGTGCCAGCAGACAGTTCCAAGAGACCCAGTACTTC